Presented here are 5 T cell receptor beta chains from one specimen sequenced in a study of T-cell memory formation after mild COVID-19. TCRdb reprocessed the 5' RACE reads via MiXCR and lists one record per CDR3 protein. The data contain some 440,000 distinct CDR3 sequences, around a quarter of them singletons. Material: PBMCs or a T cell subset sorted from them (not recorded which). Receptors were obtained from an adult woman who had mild COVID-19 (a few samples of this study predate the infection). Cell type and time point are not known.

V usage is TRBV7-6 and J usage is TRBJ2-3; no reliable D call. This CDR3 contains 16 residues. Germline V lookup: CDR1 SGHVS, CDR2 FNYEAQ. V lost 1 base to trimming and J lost 0 bases, with 11 bases between them. The CDR3 sequence: CASSLGHRASTDTQYF. The DNA for the CDR3 is TGTGCCAGCAGCTTAGGTCATAGGGCTAGCACAGATACGCAGTATTTT. The entire variable domain, with the rest obtained from reference TRBV7-6 and TRBJ2-3, is as follows: GAGVSQSPRYKVTKRGQDVALRCDPISGHVSLYWYRQALGQGPEFLTYFNYEAQQDKSGLPNDRFSAERPEGSISTLTIQRTEQRDSAMYRCASSLGHRASTDTQYFGPGTRLTVL.

This clonotype turned up a few times. V gene TRBV12-3 or TRBV12-4 combines with J gene TRBJ2-7; TRBD1 agrees at 7 bases. The CDR3 runs to 13 residues. Trimming removed 4 bases from V and 4 bases from J; junction bases left unmatched: 4. The CDR3 DNA reads TGTGCCAGCAGTTCGGGACAGAAATACGAGCAGTACTTC. This gives the protein CASSSGQKYEQYF.

This clonotype was counted ten times or more. V gene TRBV24-1 combines with J gene TRBJ2-7, with 10 positions matching TRBD1. Germline V gene data show CDR1 as KGHDR and CDR2 as SFDVKD. This CDR3 spans 17 amino acids. The V gene end was trimmed by 2 bases and the J gene end by 5 bases; junction bases not matched to a gene: 11. CDR3 sequence: CATSDSRGKTGGNEQYF. The CDR3 DNA is TGTGCCACCAGTGATTCCCGGGGAAAGACAGGGGGCAACGAGCAGTACTTC.

The gene calls are TRBV6-1 and TRBJ1-5; tentative D call: TRBD1 (6 bases). In germline, CDR1 is MNHNS, CDR2 SASEGT. The CDR3 totals 13 residues. Deletions cut 1 base from V and 6 bases from J, with 7 bases between. CDR3 bases: TGTGCCAGCAGTGAAGGACAGGTTCAGCCCCAGCATTTT. Amino acid sequence: CASSEGQVQPQHF.

This clonotype was picked up a small number of times. The chain links TRBV6-1 to TRBJ2-1; TRBD2 agrees at 12 bases. Germline V gene lookup returns CDR1 MNHNS and CDR2 SASEGT. CDR3 length equals 15 residues. Trimming took 6 bases from V and 9 from J; bases not matched to a gene: 9. Here the CDR3 reads CASSDLAGGPGEQFF. CDR3 DNA: TGTGCCAGCAGCGACCTAGCGGGGGGGCCCGGTGAGCAGTTCTTC.